These T cell receptor beta chains were read from a single sample in a study of T cells after yellow fever vaccination. MiXCR, applied by TCRdb to the 5' RACE reads, yields one record per CDR3 protein. This sample has 95,000 to 150,000 distinct CDR3 sequences, with around 15% found just once. Material: CD8+ T cells sorted from PBMCs, obtained 5 days after the yellow fever booster vaccination. These receptors were obtained from a man between 18 and 29 years old who received the YFV17D yellow fever vaccine. Each CDR3 is given with its conserved first and last residue. The order of the fields is J gene, V gene, D gene, clone size, CDR3 DNA, CDR3 protein. The D gene is left open where the match is weak. Rows may omit the clone size; those that give it use once, few, many or a size class.

TRBJ1-2	TRBV7-9	NA	NA	TGTGCCAGCAGCCCCCGGACATACTATGGCTACACCTTC	CASSPRTYYGYTF
TRBJ2-5	TRBV7-9	NA	NA	TGTGCCAGCAGCTTGAGGGGAGAGACCCAGTACTTC	CASSLRGETQYF
TRBJ1-2	TRBV7-2	NA	NA	TGTGCCAGCAGCTCCGCGGGGGGGGATAACTATGGCTACACCTTC	CASSSAGGDNYGYTF
TRBJ2-1	TRBV4-3	NA	few	TGCGCCAGCAGCCAAGAGGAGGGGCGGGGCTACAATGAGCAGTTCTTC	CASSQEEGRGYNEQFF
TRBJ2-6	TRBV4-2	NA	many	TGTGCCAGCAGCCAAGATAACAACTCTGGGGCCAACGTCCTGACTTTC	CASSQDNNSGANVLTF
TRBJ2-6	TRBV6-5	NA	few	TGTGCCAGCAGTTACCAGGGGGGATCCGGGGCCAACGTCCTGACTTTC	CASSYQGGSGANVLTF
TRBJ2-1	TRBV27	NA	few	TGTGCCAGCAGTTTGATTCTGGGGGCCACTTCCTACAATGAGCAGTTCTTC	CASSLILGATSYNEQFF
TRBJ1-3	TRBV4-1	TRBD1	many	TGCGCCAGCAGCCAATCGAGGGGGCGCTCTGGAAACACCATATATTTT	CASSQSRGRSGNTIYF
TRBJ2-7	TRBV19	NA	NA	TGTGCCAGTAGTATCGGGCAGGCTACCTACGAGCAGTACTTC	CASSIGQATYEQYF
TRBJ2-3	TRBV5-1	TRBD1	NA	TGCGCCAGCAGCTCCGGGACAGGAGGATATATTGGCACAGATACGCAGTATTTT	CASSSGTGGYIGTDTQYF
TRBJ2-2	TRBV29-1	NA	many	TGCAGCGTTGGAGACAGCAACACCGGGGAGCTGTTTTTT	CSVGDSNTGELFF
TRBJ1-6	TRBV27	TRBD1	NA	TGTGCCAGCAGTATGACAGGGGTGCGACCTCTCCACTTT	CASSMTGVRPLHF
TRBJ2-1	TRBV10-1	NA	many	TGCGCCAGCAGCCCGAGCGAGTACAGCAATGAGCAGTTCTTC	CASSPSEYSNEQFF
TRBJ2-5	TRBV28	NA	few	TGTGCCAGCAGTCCAAGACAGAAAGAGACCCAGTACTTC	CASSPRQKETQYF
TRBJ2-1	TRBV12-3/TRBV12-4	NA	NA	TGTGCCAGCACTCTGGGTGCAGCGGGCAATGAGCAGTTCTTC	CASTLGAAGNEQFF
TRBJ2-6	TRBV7-9	NA	NA	TGTGCCAGCGACTCTGGGGCCAACGTCCTGACTTTC	CASDSGANVLTF
TRBJ2-1	TRBV24-1	TRBD2	few	TGTGCCACCAGCCAAACGACTAGCGGGGGGTTGCTTATATACAATGAGCAGTTCTTC	CATSQTTSGGLLIYNEQFF
TRBJ2-3	TRBV4-3	NA	few	TGCGCCAGCAGCCAGAGACTCGGGGAGACAGATACGCAGTATTTT	CASSQRLGETDTQYF
TRBJ2-7	TRBV19	TRBD1	NA	TGTGCCAGTAGTATCGCCGGGACAGACTACGAGCAGTACTTC	CASSIAGTDYEQYF
TRBJ2-7	TRBV4-1	NA	NA	TGCGCCAGCAGCCACGGACAGAATTCCTACGAGCAGTACTTC	CASSHGQNSYEQYF